Presented here are 27 T cell receptor beta chains from one specimen sequenced in a study of shared clonotypes between healthy human individuals. The protocol was immunoSEQ multiplex PCR, while the TCRdb copy is restricted to in-frame clones and leaves out a portion. The data show some 1,100,000 clones, approximately 80% seen once. Sequenced material: memory CD4+ T cells from PBMCs. This sample's subset: CD45RA-negative fraction. The receptors were gathered from a man younger than 30 in good health. Some clones in this sample may be carry-over from other donors' samples.

This clone appeared a single time. Other nucleotide sequences from this sample produce the same CDR3. The V call is TRBV18, the J call TRBJ2-1; D is unresolved. In germline, CDR1 is KGHSH, CDR2 LQKENI. The CDR3 runs 11 residues. V dropped 1 base and J dropped 8 bases, with 3 bases sitting between them. CDR3 protein: CASSPLDEQFF. Written as DNA, the CDR3 is TGTGCCAGCTCACCACTTGATGAGCAGTTCTTC.

Note on this clone: The sample holds other DNA sequences that translate to the same CDR3. The gene calls are TRBV5-1 and TRBJ1-5, with 7 bases aligning to TRBD1. V lost 4 bases, J lost 4 bases, and 2 bases stayed unmatched. There are 13 residues in the CDR3. The germline gives CDR1 SGHRS, CDR2 YFSETQ. The CDR3 is CASSPGGNQPQHF. The CDR3, as DNA: TGCGCCAGCAGCCCAGGGGGGAATCAGCCCCAGCATTTT.

The rearrangement links TRBV10-3 to TRBJ2-7; a weak D match, TRBD1 (6 bases). The CDR3 length is 14 residues. V lost 5 bases, J lost 2 bases, and 13 bases lay in between. Germline-derived CDR1 and CDR2 are ENHRY and SYGVKD. The CDR3 DNA reads TGTGCCATCAGTTCGACAGGAACTACCTACGAGCAGTACTTC. The encoded protein is CAISSTGTTYEQYF.

About this clone itself: With a far larger clone one base away, a read error is the likely cause. V gene TRBV27 combines with J gene TRBJ2-1, with no clear D. The V end was cut by 2 bases, the J end by 4 bases, with 3 bases between. Germline V gene sequence: CDR1 MNHEY, CDR2 SMNVEV (reference sequence). CDR3 length equals 12 residues. This chain's CDR3 is CASSLGYNEQFF. In DNA, the CDR3 is TGTGCCAGCAGTTTAGGATACAATGAGCAGTTCTTC.

There are a few counts of this clone. The V call is TRBV9, the J call TRBJ1-1, with 8 nucleotides matching TRBD1. The CDR3 is 16 residues long. Germline V gene data show CDR1 as SGDLS and CDR2 as YYNGEE. V was clipped by 2 bases and J by 4 bases; unmatched bases: 10. The CDR3 region has the DNA TGTGCCAGCAGCGTCCTTGACAGGGGATGGGCCACTGAAGCTTTCTTT. Translated, it gives CASSVLDRGWATEAFF. Combining the CDR3 with reference TRBV9 and TRBJ1-1 gives the whole variable domain DSGVTQTPKHLITATGQRVTLRCSPRSGDLSVYWYQQSLDQGLQFLIQYYNGEERAKGNILERFSAQQFPDLHSELNLSSLELGDSALYFCASSVLDRGWATEAFFGQGTRLTVV.

The DNA of the CDR3 is TGTGCCAGCAGTTTACTAGCGGGAGTGGCAGATACGCAGTATTTT. Translation: CASSLLAGVADTQYF. V and J are TRBV28 and TRBJ2-3, with TRBD2 identical over 10 bases. In germline, CDR1 is MDHEN, CDR2 SYDVKM. V dropped 2 bases and J dropped 4; count of bases not matched to a gene: 3. The CDR3 extends over 15 amino acids.

The V call is TRBV7-2, the J call TRBJ2-1; tentative D call: TRBD2 (5 bases). Germline V CDR1 and CDR2: SGHTA, FQGNSA. Trimming removed 1 base from V and 7 bases from J, with 14 bases in between. CDR3 length equals 15 residues. CDR3 coding DNA: TGTGCCAGCAGCTTAGGTTTAGCCCCGGGGAATGAGCAGTTCTTC. Protein sequence: CASSLGLAPGNEQFF.

In regard to this clone: The sample holds other DNA sequences that translate to the same CDR3. The chain links TRBV19 to TRBJ1-5, with D possibly matching TRBD1 (6 bases). Germline V CDR1 and CDR2: LNHDA, SQIVND (reference sequence). V lost 3 bases to trimming and J lost 6 bases, with 12 bases between them. CDR3 size: 14 residues. The CDR3 DNA sequence: TGTGCCAGTAGTATCACAGGGCCCGGTCAGCCCCAGCATTTT. Its protein is CASSITGPGQPQHF. Looking up the rest from reference TRBV19 and TRBJ1-5 gives the full variable domain: DGGITQSPKYLFRKEGQNVTLSCEQNLNHDAMYWYRQDPGQGLRLIYYSQIVNDFQKGDIAEGYSVSREKKESFPLTVTSAQKNPTAFYLCASSITGPGQPQHFGDGTRLSIL.

To note about this clone: Distinct nucleotide sequences in the sample also encode this CDR3. The chain carries TRBV28 and TRBJ1-4; 7 positions match TRBD1. This CDR3 region has 14 residues. Per germline, CDR1 MDHEN and CDR2 SYDVKM. The J segment lost 5 bases and the V segment lost 4 bases, leaving 4 bases of the junction unmatched. The CDR3 region has the DNA TGTGCCAGCAGTTCTGGGACAGAGAATGAAAAACTGTTTTTT. Residues: CASSSGTENEKLFF.

V is TRBV11-2 and J is TRBJ2-1; possibly TRBD2 for D (6 bases). Trimming removed 7 bases at V and 4 bases at J, with 20 bases between. The V gene's germline CDR1 is SGHAT and CDR2 FQNNGV. The CDR3 contains 16 residues. CDR3 nucleotides: TGTGCCAGCATCGATGGCAGGGTGGGAGGATACAATGAGCAGTTCTTC. Translated, it gives CASIDGRVGGYNEQFF.

This chain connects TRBV18 to TRBJ2-3; 9 positions agree with TRBD1. This CDR3 region has 15 residues. With V trimmed by 5 bases and J by 3 bases, 6 bases remained unmatched. The germline V gene has CDR1 KGHSH and CDR2 LQKENI. DNA for the CDR3: TGTGCCAGCTCAACGGACAGGGGACCTACAGATACGCAGTATTTT. Translation: CASSTDRGPTDTQYF.

The chain employs TRBV7-9 and TRBJ1-2; 10 bases are shared with TRBD1. The CDR3 spans 15 residues. The germline gives CDR1 SEHNR, CDR2 FQNEAQ (reference sequence). Trimming removed 2 bases from V and 4 bases from J; junction bases left unmatched: 4. The DNA for the CDR3 is TGTGCCAGCAGCTTACCGGGACAGGGGATCTATGGCTACACCTTC. Its protein product is CASSLPGQGIYGYTF.

The gene calls are TRBV29-1 and TRBJ1-2; 9 positions agree with TRBD1. Germline values: CDR1 SQVTM, CDR2 ANQGSEA. V was clipped by 6 bases and J by 4 bases; unmatched bases: 6. The CDR3 covers 13 residues. This CDR3 reads CSVAGQGLYGYTF. The CDR3 DNA sequence: TGCAGCGTCGCCGGACAGGGGCTCTATGGCTACACCTTC.

The V and J genes are TRBV28 and TRBJ2-3; weak D call: TRBD1 (6 bases). CDR1 and CDR2 (germline): MDHEN, SYDVKM. The length of the CDR3 is 15 residues. V lost 5 bases, J lost 8 bases, and 20 bases lay in between. The CDR3 nucleotides read TGTGCCAGCAGTCTCTCCGGGACCACAGGGCGTACGCAGTATTTT. As protein: CASSLSGTTGRTQYF.

The chain is built from TRBV18 and TRBJ2-1, with TRBD2 identical over 7 bases. From germline, CDR1 is KGHSH and CDR2 LQKENI. The CDR3 is 15 residues long. The J segment lost 6 bases and the V segment lost 3 bases, leaving 8 bases of the junction unmatched. The chain's CDR3 is CASSPYAGVANEQFF. In DNA form, the CDR3 reads TGTGCCAGCTCACCGTACGCGGGAGTGGCCAATGAGCAGTTCTTC.

The rearrangement uses TRBV5-1 and TRBJ2-5, with unresolved D. Trimming pared 4 bases from V and 0 bases from J, leaving 7 bases between. The V gene's germline CDR1 is SGHRS and CDR2 YFSETQ. The CDR3 totals 13 residues. In DNA form, the CDR3 reads TGCGCCAGCAGCCAAAACGACCAAGAGACCCAGTACTTC. Translation gives CASSQNDQETQYF.

This clone was seen a handful of times. The V and J genes are TRBV27 and TRBJ2-7; 7 bases are a match to TRBD1. The CDR3 is 12 residues long. Germline trimming cut 6 bases from V and 2 bases from J; bases unmatched to any gene: 1. In germline, CDR1 is MNHEY, CDR2 SMNVEV (reference sequence). CDR3 in amino acids: CASSDRAYEQYF. CDR3 sequence (DNA): TGTGCCAGCAGCGACAGGGCCTACGAGCAGTACTTC.

This clone has a single count. The chain combines TRBV29-1 with TRBJ2-5; 7 positions agree with TRBD1. CDR3 size: 13 residues. Germline V gene sequence: CDR1 SQVTM, CDR2 ANQGSEA. The trim removed 3 bases at V and 7 bases at J, leaving 8 bases unmatched. Here the CDR3 DNA reads TGCAGCGTTGAGGTACAGGGGACGGGGACCCAGTACTTC. Translation: CSVEVQGTGTQYF.

The chain recombines TRBV5-4 with TRBJ2-3, with 8 nucleotides matching TRBD2. From germline, CDR1 is SGHNT and CDR2 YYREEE (reference sequence). The CDR3 is made up of 14 amino acids. The ends lost 0 bases at V and 9 bases at J; junction bases unmatched: 6. CDR3 coding DNA: TGTGCCAGCAGCTTGGGTGTTAGCGGGGAGACGCAGTATTTT. It is translated as CASSLGVSGETQYF.

This chain connects TRBV15 to TRBJ1-1, with D tentatively TRBD1 (6 bases). Germline V gene data show CDR1 as LNHNV and CDR2 as YYDKDF (reference sequence). The CDR3 has 15 residues. Trimming removed 0 bases from V and 1 base from J, with 9 bases in between. The chain's CDR3 is CATSRDRGGNTEAFF. CDR3 bases: TGTGCCACCAGCAGAGATAGGGGGGGGAACACTGAAGCTTTCTTT.

V is TRBV4-3 and J is TRBJ1-1; 8 bases line up with TRBD1. This CDR3 region has 12 residues. With 6 bases clipped from V and 6 bases from J, the junction kept 3 bases outside the gene matches. Germline-derived CDR1 and CDR2 are LGHNA and YSLEER. The CDR3 is CASRKQGAEAFF. CDR3 in DNA: TGCGCCAGCAGGAAACAGGGGGCTGAAGCTTTCTTT.

This chain connects TRBV5-1 to TRBJ2-1; TRBD2 agrees at 10 bases. The CDR3 spans 15 residues. Looked up from germline, CDR1 is SGHRS and CDR2 is YFSETQ. V lost 5 bases, J lost 4 bases, and 6 bases stayed unmatched. CDR3 in DNA: TGCGCCAGCAGATCCGCTAGCGGGAGTTACAATGAGCAGTTCTTC. Translated: CASRSASGSYNEQFF.

The J gene is TRBJ2-1, the V gene TRBV5-1, with D perhaps TRBD2 (5 bases). CDR3 size: 15 residues. V dropped 4 bases and J dropped 0 bases, with 11 bases sitting between them. The germline V gene encodes CDR1 SGHRS and CDR2 YFSETQ. The CDR3: CASSQMGSSYNEQFF. In DNA form, the CDR3 reads TGCGCCAGCAGCCAGATGGGGAGCTCCTACAATGAGCAGTTCTTC. Full variable domain (remainder filled in from reference TRBV5-1 and TRBJ2-1): KAGVTQTPRYLIKTRGQQVTLSCSPISGHRSVSWYQQTPGQGLQFLFEYFSETQRNKGNFPGRFSGRQFSNSRSEMNVSTLELGDSALYLCASSQMGSSYNEQFFGPGTRLTVL.

This clone was seen a handful of times. The rearrangement links TRBV30 to TRBJ1-5, with unresolved D. Germline V gene data show CDR1 as GTSNPN and CDR2 as SVGIG (reference sequence). V was pared by 0 bases and J by 6 bases, with 15 bases between. The CDR3 has 15 amino acids. The CDR3 nucleotides read TGTGCCTGGAGTGTACGGTTGGCAGGTTTTCAGCCCCAGCATTTT. Its protein is CAWSVRLAGFQPQHF.

The chain employs TRBV10-3 and TRBJ2-3; maybe TRBD2 (6 bases). Trimming took off 2 bases at V and 5 bases at J, with 23 bases between the two ends. Looked up from germline, CDR1 is ENHRY and CDR2 is SYGVKD. The CDR3 sequence is 18 residues long. CDR3 in amino acids: CAISEGGAGGGIRDTQYF. CDR3 nucleotides: TGTGCCATCAGTGAGGGAGGGGCTGGCGGCGGTATCAGAGATACGCAGTATTTT.

The chain joins TRBV28 to TRBJ2-7; 7 nucleotides agree with TRBD1. J gave up 2 bases and V 7 bases, and 11 bases lay outside the gene matches. Germline V gene lookup returns CDR1 MDHEN and CDR2 SYDVKM. The CDR3 contains 15 residues. In DNA form, the CDR3 reads TGTGCCAGCAAAGAACAGGGGACCTGGGCCTACGAGCAGTACTTC. Protein sequence: CASKEQGTWAYEQYF.

The chain is built from TRBV15 and TRBJ1-1; 7 bases match TRBD1. CDR1 and CDR2 from the germline V gene are LNHNV and YYDKDF (reference sequence). The CDR3 totals 12 residues. Losses at the gene ends were 6 bases for V and 5 bases for J; bases not matched to a gene: 3. The CDR3 region is CATSPGGTEAFF. As DNA, the CDR3 is TGTGCCACCAGTCCAGGGGGGACTGAAGCTTTCTTT.